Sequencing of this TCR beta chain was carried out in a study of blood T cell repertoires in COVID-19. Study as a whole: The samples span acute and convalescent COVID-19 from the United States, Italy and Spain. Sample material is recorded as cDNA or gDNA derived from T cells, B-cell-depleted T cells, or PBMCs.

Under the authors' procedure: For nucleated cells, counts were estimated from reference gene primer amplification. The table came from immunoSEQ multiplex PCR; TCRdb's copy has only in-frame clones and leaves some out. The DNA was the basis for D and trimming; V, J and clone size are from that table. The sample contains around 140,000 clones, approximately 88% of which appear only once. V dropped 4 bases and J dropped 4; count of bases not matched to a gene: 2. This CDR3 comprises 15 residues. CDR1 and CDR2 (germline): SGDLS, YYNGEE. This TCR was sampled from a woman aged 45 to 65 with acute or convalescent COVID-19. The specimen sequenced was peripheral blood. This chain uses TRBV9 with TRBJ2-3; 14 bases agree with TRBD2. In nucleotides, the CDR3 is TGTGCCAGCAGCTTGGGACTAGCGGGGGCAGATACGCAGTATTTT. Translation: CASSLGLAGADTQYF.